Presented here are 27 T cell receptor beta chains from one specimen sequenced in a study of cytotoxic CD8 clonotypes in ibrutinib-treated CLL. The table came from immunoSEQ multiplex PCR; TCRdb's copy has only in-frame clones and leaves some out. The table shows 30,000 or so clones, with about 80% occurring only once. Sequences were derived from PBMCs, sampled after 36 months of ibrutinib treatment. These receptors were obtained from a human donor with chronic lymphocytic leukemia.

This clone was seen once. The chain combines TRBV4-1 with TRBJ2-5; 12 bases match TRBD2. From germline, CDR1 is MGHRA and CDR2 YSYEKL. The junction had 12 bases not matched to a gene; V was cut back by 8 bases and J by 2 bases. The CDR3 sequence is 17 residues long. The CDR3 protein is CASAGLAGPLSQETQYF. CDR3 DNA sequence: TGCGCCAGCGCCGGACTAGCGGGGCCCCTAAGTCAAGAGACCCAGTACTTC.

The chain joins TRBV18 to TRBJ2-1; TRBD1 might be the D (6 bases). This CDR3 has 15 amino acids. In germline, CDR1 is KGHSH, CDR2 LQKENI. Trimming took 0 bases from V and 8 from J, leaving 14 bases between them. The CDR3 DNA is TGTGCCAGCTCACCACCTAACGGACAGAAGGATGAGCAGTTCTTC. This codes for CASSPPNGQKDEQFF.

CDR3 DNA sequence: TGCGCCAGCAGCCCTGGGGTAGCACTGAACACTGAAGCTTTCTTT. It specifies CASSPGVALNTEAFF. The chain joins TRBV5-1 to TRBJ1-1; D is unresolved. CDR1 is SGHRS, CDR2 YFSETQ, per germline. The V end lost 4 bases, the J end lost 0 bases, and 13 bases lay between the germline ends. This CDR3 region has 15 residues. Full variable domain (outside the CDR3, taken from reference TRBV5-1 and TRBJ1-1): KAGVTQTPRYLIKTRGQQVTLSCSPISGHRSVSWYQQTPGQGLQFLFEYFSETQRNKGNFPGRFSGRQFSNSRSEMNVSTLELGDSALYLCASSPGVALNTEAFFGQGTRLTVV.

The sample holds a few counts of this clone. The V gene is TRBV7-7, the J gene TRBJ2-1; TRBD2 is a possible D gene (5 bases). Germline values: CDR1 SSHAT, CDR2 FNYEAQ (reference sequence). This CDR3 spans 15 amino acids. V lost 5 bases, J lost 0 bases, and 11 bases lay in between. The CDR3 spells CASSSGLLSYNEQFF. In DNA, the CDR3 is TGTGCCAGCAGCAGCGGACTCCTCTCCTACAATGAGCAGTTCTTC.

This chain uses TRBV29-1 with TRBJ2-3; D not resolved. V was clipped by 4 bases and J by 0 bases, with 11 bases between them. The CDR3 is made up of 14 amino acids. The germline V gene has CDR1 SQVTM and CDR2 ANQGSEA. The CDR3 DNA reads TGCAGCGTTGCGCCAGCTACTAGCACAGATACGCAGTATTTT. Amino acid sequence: CSVAPATSTDTQYF.

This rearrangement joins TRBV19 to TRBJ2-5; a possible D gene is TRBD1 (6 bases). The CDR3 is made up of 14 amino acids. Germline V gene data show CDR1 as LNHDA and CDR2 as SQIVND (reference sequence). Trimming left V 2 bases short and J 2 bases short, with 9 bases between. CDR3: CASSIPGTQETQYF. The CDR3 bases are TGTGCCAGTAGTATACCCGGGACACAAGAGACCCAGTACTTC. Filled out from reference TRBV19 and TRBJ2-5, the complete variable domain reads DGGITQSPKYLFRKEGQNVTLSCEQNLNHDAMYWYRQDPGQGLRLIYYSQIVNDFQKGDIAEGYSVSREKKESFPLTVTSAQKNPTAFYLCASSIPGTQETQYFGPGTRLLVL.

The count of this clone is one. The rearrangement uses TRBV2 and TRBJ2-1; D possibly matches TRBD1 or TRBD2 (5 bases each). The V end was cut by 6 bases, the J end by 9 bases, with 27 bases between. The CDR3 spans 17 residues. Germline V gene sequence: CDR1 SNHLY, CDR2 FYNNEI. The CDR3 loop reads CASSGAAVGPQRGEQFF. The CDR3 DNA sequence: TGTGCCAGCAGCGGGGCAGCGGTAGGACCACAACGCGGTGAGCAGTTCTTC.

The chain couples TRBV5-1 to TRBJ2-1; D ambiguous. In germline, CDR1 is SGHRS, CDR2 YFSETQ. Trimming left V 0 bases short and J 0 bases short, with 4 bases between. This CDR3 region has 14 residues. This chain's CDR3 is CASSLESSYNEQFF. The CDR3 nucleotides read TGCGCCAGCAGCTTGGAGAGCTCCTACAATGAGCAGTTCTTC.

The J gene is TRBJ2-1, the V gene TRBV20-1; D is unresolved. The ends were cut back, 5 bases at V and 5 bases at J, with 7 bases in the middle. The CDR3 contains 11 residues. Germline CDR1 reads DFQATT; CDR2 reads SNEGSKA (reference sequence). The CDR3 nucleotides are TGCAGTGCTTCTCACGACAATGAGCAGTTCTTC. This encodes CSASHDNEQFF.

In nucleotides, the CDR3 is TGCGCCAGCAGCCCAAATTGGACTCCTAACTATGGCTACACCTTC. The encoded protein is CASSPNWTPNYGYTF. This chain joins TRBV5-1 and TRBJ1-2; D is ambiguous. Germline-derived CDR1 and CDR2 are SGHRS and YFSETQ. Trimming pared 4 bases from V and 0 bases from J, leaving 13 bases between. The CDR3 has 15 residues.

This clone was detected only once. The CDR3 reads CASSFGDRQETQYF. The CDR3 coding sequence is TGCGCCAGCAGCTTTGGGGACAGACAGGAGACCCAGTACTTC. The rearrangement joins TRBV5-1 to TRBJ2-5; 7 bases agree with TRBD1. The germline V gene has CDR1 SGHRS and CDR2 YFSETQ. J was trimmed by 5 bases and V by 2 bases; bases with no gene match: 6. The CDR3 sequence is 14 residues long. Filled out from reference TRBV5-1 and TRBJ2-5, the complete variable domain reads KAGVTQTPRYLIKTRGQQVTLSCSPISGHRSVSWYQQTPGQGLQFLFEYFSETQRNKGNFPGRFSGRQFSNSRSEMNVSTLELGDSALYLCASSFGDRQETQYFGPGTRLLVL.

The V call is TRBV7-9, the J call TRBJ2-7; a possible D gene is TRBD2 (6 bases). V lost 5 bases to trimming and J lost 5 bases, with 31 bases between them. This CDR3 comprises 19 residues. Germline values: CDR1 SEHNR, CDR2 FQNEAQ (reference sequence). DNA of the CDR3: TGTGCCAGCAGCAAAGGCCCAGAGGTGGAGGGGATAGACTTCGACGAGCAGTACTTC. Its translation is CASSKGPEVEGIDFDEQYF.

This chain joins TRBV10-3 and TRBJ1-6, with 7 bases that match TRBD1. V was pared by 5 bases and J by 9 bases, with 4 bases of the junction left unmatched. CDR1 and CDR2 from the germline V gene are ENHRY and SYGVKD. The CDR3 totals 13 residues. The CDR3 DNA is TGTGCCATCAGTACAGGGGTGGGTTCACCCCTCCACTTT. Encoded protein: CAISTGVGSPLHF.

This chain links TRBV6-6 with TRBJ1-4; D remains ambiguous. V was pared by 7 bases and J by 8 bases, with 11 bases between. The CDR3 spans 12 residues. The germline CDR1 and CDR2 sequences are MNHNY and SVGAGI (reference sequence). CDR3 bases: TGTGCCAGCAACTTGAGGGAAGAAAAACTGTTTTTT. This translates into CASNLREEKLFF.

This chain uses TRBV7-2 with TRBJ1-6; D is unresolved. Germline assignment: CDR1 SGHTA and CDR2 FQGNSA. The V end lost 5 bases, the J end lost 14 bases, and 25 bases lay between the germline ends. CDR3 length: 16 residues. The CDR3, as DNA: TGTGCCAGCAGCGACAAAAATCCCGGACTCCCGGGGACCCTCCACTTT. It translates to CASSDKNPGLPGTLHF.

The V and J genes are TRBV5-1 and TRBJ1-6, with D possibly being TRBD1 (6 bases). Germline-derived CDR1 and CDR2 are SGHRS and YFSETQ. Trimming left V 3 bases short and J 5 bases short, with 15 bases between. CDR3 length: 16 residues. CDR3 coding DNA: TGCGCCAGCAGCTCGGCCGGGACACACAATAATTCACCCCTCCACTTT. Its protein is CASSSAGTHNNSPLHF. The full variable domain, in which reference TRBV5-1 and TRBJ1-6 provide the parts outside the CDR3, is KAGVTQTPRYLIKTRGQQVTLSCSPISGHRSVSWYQQTPGQGLQFLFEYFSETQRNKGNFPGRFSGRQFSNSRSEMNVSTLELGDSALYLCASSSAGTHNNSPLHFGNGTRLTVT.

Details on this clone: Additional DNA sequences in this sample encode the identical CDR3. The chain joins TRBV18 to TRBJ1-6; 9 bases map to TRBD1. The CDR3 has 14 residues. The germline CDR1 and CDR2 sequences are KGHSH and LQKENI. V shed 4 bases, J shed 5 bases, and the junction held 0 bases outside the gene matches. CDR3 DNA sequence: TGTGCCAGCTCACGACAGGGGGATAATTCACCCCTCCACTTT. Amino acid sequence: CASSRQGDNSPLHF.

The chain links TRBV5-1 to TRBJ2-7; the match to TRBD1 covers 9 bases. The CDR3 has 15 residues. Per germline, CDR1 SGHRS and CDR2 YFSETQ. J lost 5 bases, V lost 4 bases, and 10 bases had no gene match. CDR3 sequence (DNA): TGCGCCAGCAGCCCGGGACAGGGTCCGGTAAACGAGCAGTACTTC. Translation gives CASSPGQGPVNEQYF.

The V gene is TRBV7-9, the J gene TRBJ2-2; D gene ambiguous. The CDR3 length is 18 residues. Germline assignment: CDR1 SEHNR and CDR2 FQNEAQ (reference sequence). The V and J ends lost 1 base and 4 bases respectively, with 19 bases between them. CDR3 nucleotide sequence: TGTGCCAGCAGCTTAGTTGAAGGCAAGTCTTTTCGCACCGGGGAGCTGTTTTTT. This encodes CASSLVEGKSFRTGELFF.

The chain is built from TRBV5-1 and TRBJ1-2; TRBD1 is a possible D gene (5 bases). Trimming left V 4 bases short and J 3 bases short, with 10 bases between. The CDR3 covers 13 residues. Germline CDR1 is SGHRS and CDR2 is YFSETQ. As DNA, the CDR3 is TGCGCCAGCAGCCCGGCGGGGGACTATGGCTACACCTTC. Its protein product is CASSPAGDYGYTF.

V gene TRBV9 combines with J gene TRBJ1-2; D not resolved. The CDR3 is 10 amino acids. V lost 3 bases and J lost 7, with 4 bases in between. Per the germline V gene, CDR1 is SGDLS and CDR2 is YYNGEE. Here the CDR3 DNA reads TGTGCCAGCAGCGGGCTTGGCTACACCTTC. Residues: CASSGLGYTF.

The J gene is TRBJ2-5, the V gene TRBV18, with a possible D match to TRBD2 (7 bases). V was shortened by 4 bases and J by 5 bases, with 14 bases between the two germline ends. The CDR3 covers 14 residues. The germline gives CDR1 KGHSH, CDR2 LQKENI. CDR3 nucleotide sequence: TGTGCCAGCTCACTTCAGCCGGGGGGCGAGACCCAGTACTTC. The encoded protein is CASSLQPGGETQYF. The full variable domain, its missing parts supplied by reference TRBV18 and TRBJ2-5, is NAGVMQNPRHLVRRRGQEARLRCSPMKGHSHVYWYRQLPEEGLKFMVYLQKENIIDESGMPKERFSAEFPKEGPSILRIQQVVRGDSAAYFCASSLQPGGETQYFGPGTRLLVL.

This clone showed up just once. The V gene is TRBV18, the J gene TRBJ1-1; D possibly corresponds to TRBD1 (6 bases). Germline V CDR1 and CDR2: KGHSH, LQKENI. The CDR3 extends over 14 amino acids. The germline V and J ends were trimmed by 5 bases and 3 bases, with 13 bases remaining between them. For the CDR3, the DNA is TGTGCCAGCTCATCTACAGGGTGGGACACTGAAGCTTTCTTT. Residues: CASSSTGWDTEAFF.

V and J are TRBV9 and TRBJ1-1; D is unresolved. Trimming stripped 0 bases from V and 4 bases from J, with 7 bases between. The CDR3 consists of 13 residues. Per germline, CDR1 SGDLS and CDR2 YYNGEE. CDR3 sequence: CASSVGGSTEAFF. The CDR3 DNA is TGTGCCAGCAGCGTAGGTGGCAGCACTGAAGCTTTCTTT. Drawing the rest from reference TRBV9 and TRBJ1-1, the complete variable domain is DSGVTQTPKHLITATGQRVTLRCSPRSGDLSVYWYQQSLDQGLQFLIQYYNGEERAKGNILERFSAQQFPDLHSELNLSSLELGDSALYFCASSVGGSTEAFFGQGTRLTVV.

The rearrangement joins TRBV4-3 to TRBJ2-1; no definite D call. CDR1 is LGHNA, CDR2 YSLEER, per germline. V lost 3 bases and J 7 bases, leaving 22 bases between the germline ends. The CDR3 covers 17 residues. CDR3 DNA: TGCGCCAGCAGCCACGGAAGGGTCGGCAGCCTTAGGAATGAGCAGTTCTTC. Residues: CASSHGRVGSLRNEQFF.

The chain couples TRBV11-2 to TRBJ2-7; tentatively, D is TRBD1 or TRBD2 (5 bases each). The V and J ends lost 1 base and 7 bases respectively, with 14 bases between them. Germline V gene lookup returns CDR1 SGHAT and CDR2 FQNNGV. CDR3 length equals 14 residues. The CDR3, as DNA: TGTGCCAGCAGCTTAGGAGGGGTCCGGAAGGAGCAGTACTTC. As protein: CASSLGGVRKEQYF.

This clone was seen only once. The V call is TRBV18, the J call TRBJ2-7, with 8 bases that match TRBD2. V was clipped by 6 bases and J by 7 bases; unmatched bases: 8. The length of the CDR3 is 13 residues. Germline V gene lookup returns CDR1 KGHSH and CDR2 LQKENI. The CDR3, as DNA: TGTGCCAGCTCGTACGGTCGGGGGGGAGAGCAGTACTTC. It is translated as CASSYGRGGEQYF.